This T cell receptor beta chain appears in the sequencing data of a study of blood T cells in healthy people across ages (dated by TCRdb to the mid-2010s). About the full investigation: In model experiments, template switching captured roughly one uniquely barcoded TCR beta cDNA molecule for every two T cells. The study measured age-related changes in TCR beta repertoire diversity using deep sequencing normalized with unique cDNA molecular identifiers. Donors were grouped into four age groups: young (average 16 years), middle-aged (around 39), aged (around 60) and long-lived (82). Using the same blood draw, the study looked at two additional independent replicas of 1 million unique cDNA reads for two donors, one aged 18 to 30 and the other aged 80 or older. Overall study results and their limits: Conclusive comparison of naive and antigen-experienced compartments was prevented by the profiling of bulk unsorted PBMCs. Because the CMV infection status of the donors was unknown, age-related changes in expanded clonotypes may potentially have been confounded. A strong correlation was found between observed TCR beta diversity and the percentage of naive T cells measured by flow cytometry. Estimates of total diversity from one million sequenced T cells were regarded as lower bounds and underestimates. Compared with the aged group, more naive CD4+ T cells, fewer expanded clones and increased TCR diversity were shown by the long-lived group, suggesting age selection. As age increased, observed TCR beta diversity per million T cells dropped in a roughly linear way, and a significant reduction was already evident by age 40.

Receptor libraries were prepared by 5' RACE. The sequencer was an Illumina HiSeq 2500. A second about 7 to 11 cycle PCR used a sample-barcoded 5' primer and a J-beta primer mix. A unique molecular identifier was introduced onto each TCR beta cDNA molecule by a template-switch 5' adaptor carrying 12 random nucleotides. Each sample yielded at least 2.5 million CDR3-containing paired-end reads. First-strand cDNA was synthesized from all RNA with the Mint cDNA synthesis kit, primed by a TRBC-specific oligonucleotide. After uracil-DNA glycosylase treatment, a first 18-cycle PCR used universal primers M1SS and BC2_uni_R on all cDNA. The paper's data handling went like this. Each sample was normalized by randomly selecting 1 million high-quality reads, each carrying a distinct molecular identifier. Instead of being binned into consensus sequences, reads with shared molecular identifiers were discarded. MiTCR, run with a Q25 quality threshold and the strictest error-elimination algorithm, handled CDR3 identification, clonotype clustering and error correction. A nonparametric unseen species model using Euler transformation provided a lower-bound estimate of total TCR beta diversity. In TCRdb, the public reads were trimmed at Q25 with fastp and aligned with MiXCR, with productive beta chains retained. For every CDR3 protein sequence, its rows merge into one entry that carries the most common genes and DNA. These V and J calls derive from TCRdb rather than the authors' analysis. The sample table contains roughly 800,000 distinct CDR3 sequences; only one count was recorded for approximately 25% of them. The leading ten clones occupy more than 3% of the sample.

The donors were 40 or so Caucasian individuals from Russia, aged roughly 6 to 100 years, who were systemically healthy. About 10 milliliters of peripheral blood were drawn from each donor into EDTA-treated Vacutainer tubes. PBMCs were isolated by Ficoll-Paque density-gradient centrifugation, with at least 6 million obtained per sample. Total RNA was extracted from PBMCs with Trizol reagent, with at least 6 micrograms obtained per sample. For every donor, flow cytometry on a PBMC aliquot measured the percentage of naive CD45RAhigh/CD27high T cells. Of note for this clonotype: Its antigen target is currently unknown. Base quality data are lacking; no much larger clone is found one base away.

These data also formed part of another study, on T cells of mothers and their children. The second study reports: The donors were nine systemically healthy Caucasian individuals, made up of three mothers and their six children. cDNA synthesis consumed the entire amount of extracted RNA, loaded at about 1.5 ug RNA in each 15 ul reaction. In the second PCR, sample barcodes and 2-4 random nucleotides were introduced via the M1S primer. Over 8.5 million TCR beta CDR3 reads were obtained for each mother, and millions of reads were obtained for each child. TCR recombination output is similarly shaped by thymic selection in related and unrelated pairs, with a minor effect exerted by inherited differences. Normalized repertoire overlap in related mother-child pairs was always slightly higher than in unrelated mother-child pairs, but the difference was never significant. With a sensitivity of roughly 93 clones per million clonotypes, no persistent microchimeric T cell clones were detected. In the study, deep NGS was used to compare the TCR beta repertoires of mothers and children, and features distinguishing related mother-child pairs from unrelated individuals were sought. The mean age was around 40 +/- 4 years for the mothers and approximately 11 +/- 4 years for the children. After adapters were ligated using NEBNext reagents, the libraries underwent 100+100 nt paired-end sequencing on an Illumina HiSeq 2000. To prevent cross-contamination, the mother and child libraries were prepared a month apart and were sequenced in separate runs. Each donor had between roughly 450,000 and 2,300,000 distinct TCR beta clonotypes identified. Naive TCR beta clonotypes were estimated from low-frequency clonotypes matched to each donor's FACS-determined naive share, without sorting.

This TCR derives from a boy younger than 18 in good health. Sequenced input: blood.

The nucleotide sequence reads as follows: TGTGCCAGCAGCCAAGAGACGGGGGCAGCTTTCTTT. Its translation is CASSQETGAAFF. The rearrangement combines TRBV3-1 with TRBJ1-1; a weak D assignment points to TRBD1 (6 bases agree). V gives up 0 bases and J gives up 10 bases, and the segment between their germline ends measures 9 bases. The germline V gene (reference sequence) supplies CDR1 LGHDT and CDR2 YNNKEL. From the cysteine through the phenylalanine, the CDR3 covers 12 amino acids. Here the CDR3 DNA is all that survives: 36 bases in frame from base 1.